The clone carrying this T cell receptor (beta chain) was seen only a few times. Its antigen is currently unknown. This record comes from a study of cytotoxic CD8 clonotypes in ibrutinib-treated CLL. Study results and limitations: Public clonotypes (which were uncommon) either contracted or remained stable on treatment. The study found baseline clonality above age-matched healthy donors, tracking circulating CD8+ T-cell counts.

The J segment lost 5 bases and the V segment lost 2 bases, leaving 4 bases of the junction unmatched. Germline CDR1 is LGHNA and CDR2 is YNFKEQ. This CDR3 contains 14 residues. The method was immunoSEQ multiplex PCR; TCRdb's version includes in-frame clones alone and lacks a portion of them. This table holds about 300,000 clones, over 55% found once. The clonotype was recovered from a human donor with chronic lymphocytic leukemia. V and J are TRBV4-2 and TRBJ1-2; TRBD1 matches 8 bases. Sequenced here: PBMCs, sampled after 36 months of ibrutinib treatment. In nucleotides, the CDR3 is TGTGCCAGCAGCCAACCTCGACAGGGGTATGGCTACACCTTC. Protein sequence: CASSQPRQGYGYTF.